The following is a T cell receptor beta chain sequence with its context. What this receptor recognizes is not known. It is likely a read error, because the conserved phenylalanine at the end of the CDR3 is missing. The DNA is left out, because the CDR3 cannot be placed on it with certainty; the CDR3 is given as TCRdb lists it. This sample is part of a study of tumor and adjacent non-tumor tissue in lung cancer (dated by TCRdb to between 2018 and 2020). In the study overall: Of the cohort, over 9 patients had adenocarcinoma, 2 had squamous cell carcinoma and 1 had small cell lung cancer. The approximately 15 enrolled patients, of whom approximately ten were men and 5 were women, were aged about 30 to 80 years and were diagnosed with TNM stage I to III disease. In total, sequencing yielded 95 million to 150 million productive TCRbeta reads, which works out to an average of about 4.2 million reads per sample. Using bulk TCRbeta repertoires from over 14 lung cancer patients, the study set lung tumor tissue side by side with matched distant non-tumor lung tissue. TCRbeta CDR3 sequencing was performed on about 30 paired specimens, with one tumor sample and one normal lung sample collected per patient. Overall results and qualifications from the work: Neither the sequencing platform nor unique molecular identifiers are mentioned in the methods. The top 100 clones made up a significantly larger cumulative share of the repertoire in normal lung than in tumor tissue. Significantly higher TCR diversity was found in younger patients, and higher tumor TCR diversity was associated with shorter overall and disease-free survival. The cohort had only around 14 patients, and the authors noted that larger samples and more detailed clinical data are needed. Significantly higher TCR diversity (inverse Simpson) was observed in tumor tissue than in normal lung tissue (approximately 400 vs 170, P = 0.0075, Mann-Whitney U test). Because peripheral blood was not sequenced, the blood TCRbeta repertoires of the lung cancer patients in the study went unexamined.

Library method: multiplex PCR. Instrument used: Illumina HiSeq 2500. TCRbeta libraries were built by three rounds of nested PCR using primers (Table S4), following protocols modified from ARM-PCR. Before sequencing, PCR products of 200-500 bp were cut from the gel and purified using the QIAquick gel extraction kit. The paper's data handling went like this. Reads were cleaned with Trimmomatic, merged with FLASH into complete CDR3 sequences, and assigned to V(D)J germline segments with MiTCR. VDJtools was used to compute clonal diversity as the inverse Simpson's index. In-frame sequences lacking a premature stop codon were counted as productive reads. TCRdb trimmed the raw reads at Q25, called clones with MiXCR and kept productive beta chains. All rows with the same CDR3 protein become a single entry with the most common DNA and genes. These V and J calls are TCRdb output, not the study's own analysis. For this sample there are about 90,000 distinct CDR3 sequences; 76% appear just once. About a fifth of the sample is in the top ten clones.

Bulk unsorted tissue served as the source for RNA extraction, and RNA quality was assessed using a NanoDrop ND-1000 and an Agilent 2100. Normal lung samples were distant non-tumor tissue taken more than 3 cm from the tumor edge. All donors had newly diagnosed lung cancer, had not received prior chemotherapy, and were admitted for thoracic surgery in China between August and November 2014. Anyone who had undergone radiotherapy or chemotherapy before, or who had another cancer at the same time, was left out of the study. Pieces of surgical tissue measuring about 1-2.2 cm3 were kept in RNAlater solution and stored at -80 degrees C until use. The sequence was obtained from a woman aged 45-60 years with non-small cell lung cancer. Sequencing was carried out using distant non-tumor lung tissue.

Here the CDR3 is given as CGSSVNPDWNQPHHY. Here the chain combines TRBV5-5 and TRBJ1-5. Inclusive of both ends, the CDR3 amounts to 15 amino acids. Looking up the germline V gene (reference sequence) yields CDR1 SGHKS and CDR2 YYEKEE.